This entry lists 31 T cell receptor beta chains sequenced from one sample in a study of T cells in localized non-small cell lung cancer. Assay used: immunoSEQ multiplex PCR; TCRdb lists only in-frame clones, some missing. The sample records about 23,000 clones, about nine tenths being singletons. This sample comprised peripheral blood, obtained before any cancer treatment. Receptors originate from a woman aged 40-69 years with stage I lung adenocarcinoma.

V is TRBV6-6 and J is TRBJ1-2, with a tentative D call TRBD1 (5 bases). The V gene lost 6 bases and the J gene lost 3 bases, with 14 bases spanning the gap. This CDR3 region has 14 residues. Germline lookup yields CDR1 MNHNY and CDR2 SVGAGI (reference sequence). The CDR3 sequence: CASRYPGQDYGYTF. CDR3 in DNA: TGTGCCAGCAGATACCCGGGGCAGGACTATGGCTACACCTTC.

CDR3 DNA: TGTGCCAGCAGCCGCACAGGGGGTAAAACTGAAGCTTTCTTT. This gives the protein CASSRTGGKTEAFF. V gene TRBV7-2 combines with J gene TRBJ1-1, with 8 bases matching TRBD1. CDR3 length equals 14 residues. Germline CDR1 reads SGHTA; CDR2 reads FQGNSA. V was pared by 5 bases and J by 5 bases, with 7 bases of the junction left unmatched.

The rearrangement uses TRBV27 and TRBJ2-1; D is undetermined. The germline V and J ends were trimmed by 6 bases and 8 bases, with 17 bases remaining between them. The CDR3 is 14 residues long. CDR1 is MNHEY and CDR2 is SMNVEV in the germline V gene (reference sequence). CDR3 coding DNA: TGTGCCAGCAGACCCGACATCGGTGTGGATGAGCAGTTCTTC. This translates into CASRPDIGVDEQFF.

This clone was detected a few times. This chain links TRBV28 with TRBJ2-7, with D possibly matching TRBD1 (5 bases). V gave up 1 base and J gave up 3 bases, with 10 bases separating them. The CDR3 contains 14 residues. Germline V gene sequence: CDR1 MDHEN, CDR2 SYDVKM. CDR3 region: CASSLLDTVYEQYF. The DNA of the CDR3 is TGTGCCAGCAGTTTATTGGACACCGTCTACGAGCAGTACTTC.

This chain connects TRBV5-1 to TRBJ1-1, with D uncertain. CDR1 and CDR2 from the germline V gene are SGHRS and YFSETQ. V lost 5 bases and J 3 bases, leaving 8 bases between the germline ends. The CDR3 sequence is 12 residues long. For the CDR3, the DNA is TGCGCCAGCAGTTTTTCCGACACTGAAGCTTTCTTT. It translates to CASSFSDTEAFF.

The CDR3 loop is CAIAGSADTQYF. CDR3 nucleotide sequence: TGTGCCATAGCGGGAAGCGCAGATACGCAGTATTTT. The chain combines TRBV10-3 with TRBJ2-3, with 7 bases aligning to TRBD2. The CDR3 has 12 amino acids. Trimming at V came to 9 bases and at J to 4 bases, leaving 4 bases not matched to a gene. The germline V gene has CDR1 ENHRY and CDR2 SYGVKD.

The CDR3 sequence: CASSPDRGAYEQYF. The CDR3 DNA sequence: TGTGCCAGCAGCCCCGACAGGGGAGCCTACGAGCAGTACTTC. The chain couples TRBV7-2 to TRBJ2-7; 8 bases match TRBD1. CDR1 is SGHTA, CDR2 FQGNSA, per germline. The CDR3 has 14 residues. V trimming: 5 bases; J trimming: 2 bases; junction bases outside the gene matches: 5. Filled out from reference TRBV7-2 and TRBJ2-7, the complete variable domain reads GAGVSQSPSNKVTEKGKDVELRCDPISGHTALYWYRQSLGQGLEFLIYFQGNSAPDKSGLPSDRFSAERTGGSVSTLTIQRTQQEDSAVYLCASSPDRGAYEQYFGPGTRLTVT.

This chain uses TRBV6-5 with TRBJ2-3; 13 nucleotides align to TRBD2. This CDR3 has 15 amino acids. Unmatched junction bases numbered 3, after V lost 6 bases and J lost 3 bases. Germline CDR1 and CDR2: MNHEY and SVGAGI. CDR3 protein: CASRSGLAGTDTQYF. For the CDR3, the DNA is TGTGCCAGCAGGTCGGGACTAGCGGGGACAGATACGCAGTATTTT.

This chain connects TRBV5-1 to TRBJ2-5; weak D call: TRBD2 (7 bases). V was clipped by 8 bases and J by 5 bases, with 22 bases between them. Germline CDR1 reads SGHRS; CDR2 reads YFSETQ. The CDR3 runs 15 residues. The CDR3 coding sequence is TGCGCCAGTAACTCGGGGGGCGCTGGGGGTGAGACCCAGTACTTC. It is translated as CASNSGGAGGETQYF. The variable domain in full, with the rest retrieved from reference TRBV5-1 and TRBJ2-5, is KAGVTQTPRYLIKTRGQQVTLSCSPISGHRSVSWYQQTPGQGLQFLFEYFSETQRNKGNFPGRFSGRQFSNSRSEMNVSTLELGDSALYLCASNSGGAGGETQYFGPGTRLLVL.

This clone is categorized as medium-sized. The V gene is TRBV6-9, the J gene TRBJ1-3; TRBD1 agrees at 11 bases. Per germline, CDR1 MNHGY and CDR2 SVAAGI. V shed 3 bases, J shed 5 bases, and the junction held 9 bases outside the gene matches. The CDR3 contains 17 residues. Written as DNA, the CDR3 is TGTGCCAGCAGTTACTACAAGGACAGGGGGCAACGAAACACCATATATTTT. It encodes CASSYYKDRGQRNTIYF.

The sample holds a few counts of this clone. J is TRBJ1-6 and V is TRBV5-1, with D unresolved. The CDR3 runs to 15 residues. Germline loops: CDR1 SGHRS, CDR2 YFSETQ. V was pared by 0 bases and J by 10 bases, with 14 bases between. This CDR3 is CASSLGQLSISPLHF. CDR3 in DNA: TGCGCCAGCAGCTTGGGGCAGCTCTCCATCTCACCCCTCCACTTT.

This chain uses TRBV7-2 with TRBJ1-1; D remains ambiguous. There are 13 residues in the CDR3. Trimming shortened V by 2 bases and J by 1 base, and 5 bases separated the two germline ends. The germline CDR1 and CDR2 sequences are SGHTA and FQGNSA. The CDR3 sequence: CASSLRGNTEAFF. For the CDR3, the DNA is TGTGCCAGCAGCTTAAGAGGGAACACTGAAGCTTTCTTT.

V is TRBV25-1 and J is TRBJ1-1; D uncertain. The germline gives CDR1 MGHDK, CDR2 SYGVNS. Trimming stripped 5 bases from V and 0 bases from J, with 10 bases between. This CDR3 region has 14 residues. This CDR3 is CASSQTTMNTEAFF. The CDR3 coding sequence is TGTGCCAGCAGTCAAACGACCATGAACACTGAAGCTTTCTTT. The entire variable domain, with the rest obtained from reference TRBV25-1 and TRBJ1-1, is as follows: EADIYQTPRYLVIGTGKKITLECSQTMGHDKMYWYQQDPGMELHLIHYSYGVNSTEKGDLSSESTVSRIRTEHFPLTLESARPSHTSQYLCASSQTTMNTEAFFGQGTRLTVV.

V usage is TRBV7-2 and J usage is TRBJ1-2; 10 bases line up with TRBD1. Germline V gives CDR1 SGHTA, CDR2 FQGNSA. The V and J ends lost 1 base and 8 bases, in that order; junction bases with no gene match: 4. The length of the CDR3 is 14 residues. CDR3 DNA: TGTGCCAGCAGCTTAGTGTGGGACAGGGGAGGCTACACCTTC. The encoded protein is CASSLVWDRGGYTF. Filled out from reference TRBV7-2 and TRBJ1-2, the complete variable domain reads GAGVSQSPSNKVTEKGKDVELRCDPISGHTALYWYRQSLGQGLEFLIYFQGNSAPDKSGLPSDRFSAERTGGSVSTLTIQRTQQEDSAVYLCASSLVWDRGGYTFGSGTRLTVV.

The genes are TRBV7-2 and TRBJ2-2, with 14 bases identical to TRBD2. This CDR3 is 17 amino acids long. CDR1 is SGHTA, CDR2 FQGNSA, per germline. Losses at the gene ends were 5 bases for V and 2 bases for J; bases not matched to a gene: 4. CDR3 amino acids: CASSLTSGGANTGELFF. In nucleotides, the CDR3 is TGTGCCAGCAGCCTGACTAGCGGGGGGGCCAACACCGGGGAGCTGTTTTTT.

This rearrangement joins TRBV6-6 to TRBJ1-6; tentatively, D is TRBD1 (5 bases). V was pared by 5 bases and J by 7 bases, with 15 bases between. This CDR3 is 15 amino acids long. Germline-derived CDR1 and CDR2 are MNHNY and SVGAGI (reference sequence). The CDR3 nucleotides are TGTGCCAGCAGTATCCTGGGGGGAGACAATTCACCCCTCCACTTT. This gives the protein CASSILGGDNSPLHF.

This sequence joins TRBV10-3 and TRBJ1-2; no clear D gene. V shed 2 bases and J shed 9 bases, with 13 bases lying between them. Germline loops: CDR1 ENHRY, CDR2 SYGVKD. CDR3 size: 13 residues. CDR3 region: CAISERPQERYTF. The CDR3 DNA follows: TGTGCCATCAGTGAGAGGCCCCAGGAGCGCTACACCTTC.

V and J are TRBV13 and TRBJ2-3, with TRBD2 identical over 7 bases. CDR1 PRHDT and CDR2 FYEKMQ come from the germline V gene (reference sequence). V dropped 7 bases and J dropped 0; count of bases not matched to a gene: 4. The CDR3 extends over 14 amino acids. This CDR3 is CASTWGGSTDTQYF. For the CDR3, the DNA is TGTGCCAGCACGTGGGGGGGTAGCACAGATACGCAGTATTTT.

This rearrangement joins TRBV2 to TRBJ2-7; D ambiguous. Germline V gene data show CDR1 as SNHLY and CDR2 as FYNNEI. V gave up 2 bases and J gave up 4 bases, with 0 bases separating them. CDR3 length equals 10 residues. The CDR3 spells CASSEYEQYF. In nucleotides, the CDR3 is TGTGCCAGCAGTGAATACGAGCAGTACTTC.

The rearrangement uses TRBV7-2 and TRBJ2-7; 7 bases are shared with TRBD2. The CDR3 runs to 15 residues. V gave up 8 bases and J gave up 2 bases; unmatched junction bases: 12. Germline assignment: CDR1 SGHTA and CDR2 FQGNSA. The CDR3 region has the DNA TGTGCCAGCGTCTACCCGGGGGGATCCGCCTACGAGCAGTACTTC. Translated, it gives CASVYPGGSAYEQYF.

This clone was found a few times. This chain uses TRBV5-1 with TRBJ1-5, with a weak D call TRBD1 (5 bases). V shed 5 bases and J shed 0 bases, with 18 bases lying between them. Per germline, CDR1 SGHRS and CDR2 YFSETQ. The CDR3 runs to 17 residues. The CDR3 loop is CASRPGGGWDSNQPQHF. Here the CDR3 DNA reads TGCGCCAGCAGACCTGGCGGGGGGTGGGATAGCAATCAGCCCCAGCATTTT.

The chain recombines TRBV18 with TRBJ1-2; D gene ambiguous. The CDR3 consists of 14 residues. V was trimmed by 4 bases and J by 8 bases, leaving 17 bases between them. Germline V lookup: CDR1 KGHSH, CDR2 LQKENI. The CDR3 loop is CASSRAGNLGGYTF. DNA of the CDR3: TGTGCCAGCTCACGAGCCGGGAACCTCGGGGGCTACACCTTC.

V gene TRBV7-2 combines with J gene TRBJ2-3; 8 nucleotides line up with TRBD2. From germline, CDR1 is SGHTA and CDR2 FQGNSA. V lost 1 base and J lost 1; bases outside the gene matches: 1. This CDR3 is built from 15 residues. This CDR3 is CASSLVSGGTDTQYF. Written as DNA, the CDR3 is TGTGCCAGCAGCTTAGTTAGCGGGGGCACAGATACGCAGTATTTT.

This clone has just a few counts. J is TRBJ1-5 and V is TRBV2, with 10 bases lining up with TRBD1. Germline lookup yields CDR1 SNHLY and CDR2 FYNNEI. J gave up 5 bases and V 4 bases, and 2 bases lay outside the gene matches. CDR3 length: 14 residues. The CDR3 DNA is TGTGCCAGCAGTGGACAGGGGGCCTATCAGCCCCAGCATTTT. Translating gives CASSGQGAYQPQHF.

The chain couples TRBV7-2 to TRBJ2-3; 10 nucleotides align to TRBD1. CDR3 length: 16 residues. CDR1 is SGHTA, CDR2 FQGNSA, per germline. V shed 3 bases, J shed 4 bases, and the junction held 7 bases outside the gene matches. DNA of the CDR3: TGTGCCAGCAGCTTGGCTGACAGGGGGCTTTCAGATACGCAGTATTTT. This codes for CASSLADRGLSDTQYF.

The chain employs TRBV9 and TRBJ2-4; 9 nucleotides line up with TRBD1. The CDR3 runs to 18 residues. The germline gives CDR1 SGDLS, CDR2 YYNGEE. Unmatched junction bases numbered 15, after V lost 7 bases and J lost 1 base. CDR3: CASRSPGQGVVAKNIQYF. The CDR3 DNA reads as TGTGCCAGCCGAAGCCCGGGACAGGGAGTTGTTGCCAAAAACATTCAGTACTTC.

This clone was counted once. This rearrangement joins TRBV5-1 to TRBJ2-7, with 7 nucleotides matching TRBD2. Germline loops: CDR1 SGHRS, CDR2 YFSETQ. Trimming cost V 4 bases and J 3 bases; bases outside gene matches: 4. There are 13 residues in the CDR3. CDR3 region: CASSSGTIYEQYF. In DNA, the CDR3 is TGCGCCAGCAGCAGCGGGACTATCTACGAGCAGTACTTC.

On this clone: This CDR3 is also generated by other DNA sequences in the sample. This sequence joins TRBV9 and TRBJ2-2; 7 nucleotides line up with TRBD1. J lost 2 bases, V lost 2 bases, and 3 bases had no gene match. There are 15 residues in the CDR3. Germline V gives CDR1 SGDLS, CDR2 YYNGEE. CDR3 residues: CASSVGTVNTGELFF. The CDR3 region has the DNA TGTGCCAGCAGCGTTGGGACAGTAAACACCGGGGAGCTGTTTTTT.

The chain links TRBV30 to TRBJ1-2; TRBD1 is a possible D gene (6 bases). Looked up from germline, CDR1 is GTSNPN and CDR2 is SVGIG (reference sequence). Trimming shortened V by 0 bases and J by 4 bases, and 12 bases separated the two germline ends. The CDR3 extends over 14 amino acids. CDR3 nucleotide sequence: TGTGCCTGGAGTGTAGAACAGGGAGGCTATGGCTACACCTTC. Residues: CAWSVEQGGYGYTF.

The CDR3 sequence: CASSLTEGNTEAFF. The CDR3 bases are TGTGCCAGCAGCCTGACGGAGGGGAACACTGAAGCTTTCTTT. The genes are TRBV9 and TRBJ1-1; D unresolved. Germline V gives CDR1 SGDLS, CDR2 YYNGEE. The CDR3 loop spans 14 amino acids. With 4 bases removed from V and 1 base from J, the gap between germline ends came to 11 bases.

V and J are TRBV19 and TRBJ1-5, with TRBD1 matching 10 bases. The CDR3 length is 13 residues. CDR1 LNHDA and CDR2 SQIVND come from the germline V gene (reference sequence). V gave up 4 bases and J gave up 6 bases; unmatched junction bases: 0. Written as DNA, the CDR3 is TGTGCCAGTAGTAGGACAGGGGGTCAGCCCCAGCATTTT. It specifies CASSRTGGQPQHF. The entire variable domain, with the rest obtained from reference TRBV19 and TRBJ1-5, is as follows: DGGITQSPKYLFRKEGQNVTLSCEQNLNHDAMYWYRQDPGQGLRLIYYSQIVNDFQKGDIAEGYSVSREKKESFPLTVTSAQKNPTAFYLCASSRTGGQPQHFGDGTRLSIL.